Listed below are T cell receptor beta chains from one sample, sequenced in a study of T cell responses to AZD1222 COVID-19 vaccine. Method: immunoSEQ multiplex PCR; TCRdb's copy keeps in-frame clones and lacks some. The table lists 75,000 to 95,000 clones, 92% of them singletons. The sequenced sample was peripheral blood, obtained on day 0 of MenACWY control vaccination. These receptors all come from an adult in good health. The CDR3 runs from the conserved cysteine through the conserved F or W. The D gene is left open where the match is weak. Size is omitted from some rows. Given values are once, few, many or a class for expanded clones.

CDR3,DNA,length,V,D,J,size
CSVEKPGVSYEQYF,TGCAGCGTTGAAAAACCCGGGGTCTCCTACGAGCAGTACTTC,14,TRBV29-1,NA,TRBJ2-7,NA
CASSLTTGGVGPQHF,TGTGCCAGTAGTTTAACCACAGGGGGTGTCGGGCCCCAGCATTTT,15,TRBV19,TRBD1,TRBJ1-5,NA
CASSPRGGGTGNYEQYF,TGTGCCAGCAGTCCCCGTGGTGGGGGAACGGGAAACTACGAGCAGTACTTC,17,TRBV6-6,NA,TRBJ2-7,NA
CASIGGRGSGNIQYF,TGTGCCAGCATCGGGGGGCGCGGGAGCGGGAACATTCAGTACTTC,15,TRBV28,NA,TRBJ2-4,NA
CASSLGLEQYF,TGTGCCAGCAGCTTGGGTCTCGAGCAGTACTTC,11,TRBV5-6,NA,TRBJ2-7,NA
CASSLAGVAYEQYF,TGTGCCAGCAGTCTAGCGGGCGTCGCCTACGAGCAGTACTTC,14,TRBV28,TRBD2,TRBJ2-7,NA
CASSLTDYEQYF,TGTGCCAGCAGTTTAACAGACTACGAGCAGTACTTC,12,TRBV28,NA,TRBJ2-7,NA
CASSEGQGEVGYTF,TGTGCCAGCAGTGAAGGACAGGGAGAGGTTGGCTACACCTTC,14,TRBV25-1,TRBD1,TRBJ1-2,NA
CASSLTGNQETQYF,TGTGCCAGCTCACTGACAGGGAACCAAGAGACCCAGTACTTC,14,TRBV18,TRBD1,TRBJ2-5,NA
CASSLGQGIGGEQFF,TGTGCCAGCAGCTTAGGACAGGGTATAGGTGGTGAGCAGTTCTTC,15,TRBV7-2,TRBD1,TRBJ2-1,NA
CAMNARGPQETQYF,TGTGCCATGAATGCCAGGGGGCCACAAGAGACCCAGTACTTC,14,TRBV10-3,TRBD1,TRBJ2-5,once